This T cell receptor beta chain was profiled in a study of blood T cell repertoires in COVID-19. Authors' methods: Cell counts per sample came from amplifying reference gene primers. Libraries were prepared by immunoSEQ multiplex PCR; TCRdb keeps only in-frame clonotypes and omits some of them. V and J calls and clone size come straight from that table; D and trimming were deduced from the DNA. The sample carries 150,000 to 200,000 clones, about 92% recorded once. Germline lookup yields CDR1 SGHRS and CDR2 YFSETQ. The CDR3 consists of 14 residues. V was trimmed by 2 bases and J by 3 bases, leaving 8 bases between them. Seattle enrolled patients during active infection and tracked them longitudinally.

The rearrangement uses TRBV5-1 and TRBJ1-4; tentatively, D is TRBD1 (5 bases). The TCR was taken from a man aged 25 to 40 with COVID-19, enrolled during active disease. The sample was peripheral blood. The CDR3 coding sequence is TGCGCCAGCAGCTTAGACAGTTCTAATGAAAAACTGTTTTTT. Translation gives CASSLDSSNEKLFF.